This record concerns one T cell receptor (beta chain) sequence. What it binds is not known. This entry is derived from a study of T cells in localized non-small cell lung cancer. V lost 2 bases, J lost 4 bases, and 11 bases lay in between. Germline-derived CDR1 and CDR2 are SEHNR and FQNEAQ (reference sequence). This CDR3 comprises 15 residues. General study findings and limits: Adjacent lung tissue had a median about 50 of the top 100 clones found in the tumor. Longer overall survival was associated with a higher density of T cells in the blood.

Sequencing used immunoSEQ multiplex PCR; TCRdb keeps in-frame clones, though not all of them. The sample has about 16,000 clones, roughly 85% seen once. The material sequenced was peripheral blood, taken before any cancer treatment. The sequence was obtained from a male donor aged 60 or over with stage I lung adenocarcinoma. The chain has TRBV7-9 and TRBJ2-2; D is unclear. CDR3 amino acids: CASSLSVLSTGELFF. CDR3 sequence (DNA): TGTGCCAGCAGCTTAAGTGTCCTGAGCACCGGGGAGCTGTTTTTT.